One sample yielded the 27 T cell receptor beta chains listed below, sequenced in a study of OX40 agonist ivuxolimab in advanced cancers. TCRdb keeps only in-frame clones here, not all; method: immunoSEQ multiplex PCR. Of about 110,000 clones detected, approximately 90% appear once; the ten largest clones hold approximately 0.69%. The sequenced sample was CD4+ or CD8+ T cells sorted from blood, obtained in a trial of the OX40 agonist ivuxolimab. These receptors were obtained from an adult with an advanced solid tumor such as melanoma, head and neck, liver or kidney cancer.

In the case of this clone: One junction end does not reproduce the germline sequence, and a read error may be involved. The chain carries TRBV23-1 and TRBJ2-7, with D tentatively TRBD2 (6 bases). TRBV23-1 is sorted into the ORF group, with uncertain function. The CDR3 has 10 amino acids. The CDR3 sequence is CASSPSGAEF. DNA of the CDR3: TGCGCCAGCAGTCCCTCGGGAGCAGAATTC.

The rearrangement uses TRBV5-6 and TRBJ1-2; D unclear. Trimming took off 0 bases at V and 4 bases at J, with 16 bases between the two ends. Looked up from germline, CDR1 is SGHDT and CDR2 is YYEEEE. The CDR3 has 16 residues. The CDR3 region has the DNA TGTGCCAGCAGCTTGGAGACACTAGATATTGGCTATGGCTACACCTTC. Translated: CASSLETLDIGYGYTF.

Here the CDR3 DNA reads TGTGCCAGCTCACTAAATTGGGACGGGGCCAACGTCCTGACTTTC. The encoded protein is CASSLNWDGANVLTF. The chain uses TRBV18 and TRBJ2-6, with D possibly being TRBD1 or TRBD2 (5 bases each). V dropped 4 bases and J dropped 4 bases, with 11 bases sitting between them. The germline gives CDR1 KGHSH, CDR2 LQKENI. This CDR3 is 15 amino acids long.

This chain uses TRBV6-5 with TRBJ1-1; 9 bases line up with TRBD1. Looked up from germline, CDR1 is MNHEY and CDR2 is SVGAGI. CDR3 length: 16 residues. V lost 2 bases to trimming and J lost 3 bases; unmatched junction nucleotides: 7. CDR3 loop: CASSYLGTGPDTEAFF. CDR3 bases: TGTGCCAGCAGTTACCTCGGGACAGGGCCTGACACTGAAGCTTTCTTT.

This chain connects TRBV15 to TRBJ2-5; D possibly corresponds to TRBD1 (5 bases). V was trimmed by 3 bases and J by 2 bases, leaving 16 bases between them. The length of the CDR3 is 16 residues. Germline CDR1 and CDR2: LNHNV and YYDKDF (reference sequence). Here the CDR3 reads CATSRSTDSLQETQYF. CDR3 sequence (DNA): TGTGCCACCAGCAGGTCGACAGACTCCCTGCAAGAGACCCAGTACTTC.

The gene calls are TRBV6-5 and TRBJ2-1, with a weak D call TRBD1 (6 bases). The germline V gene has CDR1 MNHEY and CDR2 SVGAGI. The CDR3 is 15 residues long. V lost 6 bases, J lost 4 bases, and 16 bases lay in between. In DNA, the CDR3 is TGTGCCAGCAGGACAAGGGGGAATTCATACAATGAGCAGTTCTTC. It encodes CASRTRGNSYNEQFF.

About this clone: Compared with germline, one end of the junction differs, possibly owing to a read error. The chain is built from TRBV30 and TRBJ2-3; 9 bases line up with TRBD1. Germline assignment: CDR1 GTSNPN and CDR2 SVGIG (reference sequence). The CDR3 runs 12 residues. The CDR3 DNA follows: TGTGCCTGGAGTGAGGGGAGGGGACAGGGAAATTTT. Its translation: CAWSEGRGQGNF.

The chain links TRBV20-1 to TRBJ2-5, with D unclear. V was shortened by 4 bases and J by 2 bases, with 5 bases between the two germline ends. The CDR3 loop spans 11 amino acids. The germline gives CDR1 DFQATT, CDR2 SNEGSKA (reference sequence). This chain's CDR3 is CSAILQETQYF. The CDR3 bases are TGCAGTGCTATACTACAAGAGACCCAGTACTTC.

The chain couples TRBV30 to TRBJ2-7; 9 nucleotides line up with TRBD2. The CDR3 consists of 13 residues. The V segment lost 2 bases and the J segment 6 bases; nucleotides outside the gene matches: 5. CDR1 is GTSNPN and CDR2 is SVGIG in the germline V gene (reference sequence). The CDR3 protein is CAWSISGGTEQYF. CDR3 DNA: TGTGCCTGGAGTATCAGCGGGGGGACCGAGCAGTACTTC. Full variable domain (outside the CDR3, taken from reference TRBV30 and TRBJ2-7): SQTIHQWPATLVQPVGSPLSLECTVEGTSNPNLYWYRQAAGRGLQLLFYSVGIGQISSEVPQNLSASRPQDRQFILSSKKLLLSDSGFYLCAWSISGGTEQYFGPGTRLTVT.

As regards this clone: One junction end disagrees with the germline gene, perhaps due to a read error. Other DNA sequences of this sample code for an identical CDR3. This chain links TRBV30 with TRBJ1-5; tentative D call: TRBD1 (5 bases). The germline gives CDR1 GTSNPN, CDR2 SVGIG (reference sequence). The CDR3 length is 19 residues. The CDR3 spells CAWSLNPRGGSYSNQPQHF. The DNA for the CDR3 is TGTGCCTGGAGCCTTAATCCCCGGGGGGGGAGCTATAGCAACCAGCCCCAGCATTTT.

The V gene is TRBV7-2, the J gene TRBJ2-1; unclear D gene. There are 13 residues in the CDR3. Germline V lookup: CDR1 SGHTA, CDR2 FQGNSA. V lost 2 bases to trimming and J lost 9 bases, with 11 bases between them. For the CDR3, the DNA is TGTGCCAGCAGCTTACCCGCCACACCTGAGCAGTTCTTC. This translates into CASSLPATPEQFF.

V gene TRBV7-9 combines with J gene TRBJ2-7; D unresolved. CDR1 SEHNR and CDR2 FQNEAQ come from the germline V gene (reference sequence). CDR3 length: 13 amino acids. V lost 5 bases, J lost 2 bases, and 10 bases lay in between. Written as DNA, the CDR3 is TGTGCCAGCAGCGTAGGGATGGCCTACGAGCAGTACTTC. Amino acid sequence: CASSVGMAYEQYF.

This chain joins TRBV5-1 and TRBJ2-4; D gene unclear. The V and J ends lost 5 bases and 5 bases respectively, with 11 bases between them. The CDR3 covers 13 residues. CDR1 and CDR2 (germline): SGHRS, YFSETQ. The CDR3 spells CASRISLQNIQYF. In DNA, the CDR3 is TGCGCCAGCAGGATTTCCCTACAAAACATTCAGTACTTC.

The rearrangement links TRBV30 to TRBJ1-4; perhaps TRBD1 as D (6 bases). The germline V gene has CDR1 GTSNPN and CDR2 SVGIG (reference sequence). The CDR3 runs to 16 residues. The V and J ends lost 0 bases and 6 bases respectively, with 17 bases between them. CDR3 coding DNA: TGTGCCTGGAGTGTGTCGGGGGGGCGCGCTGATGAAAAACTGTTTTTT. Translated: CAWSVSGGRADEKLFF.

This chain uses TRBV9 with TRBJ2-1, with 7 bases aligning to TRBD2. Germline lookup yields CDR1 SGDLS and CDR2 YYNGEE. V lost 4 bases to trimming and J lost 4 bases; unmatched junction nucleotides: 11. There are 16 residues in the CDR3. CDR3 sequence: CASSLTGAGNYNEQFF. The CDR3 DNA reads as TGTGCCAGCAGCCTTACCGGAGCGGGGAATTACAATGAGCAGTTCTTC.

The chain employs TRBV18 and TRBJ1-6; D remains unclear. In germline, CDR1 is KGHSH, CDR2 LQKENI. V lost 2 bases and J 6 bases, leaving 14 bases between the germline ends. The CDR3 loop spans 16 amino acids. This CDR3 reads CASSPFEEAINSPLHF. Written as DNA, the CDR3 is TGTGCCAGCTCACCATTCGAGGAAGCAATTAATTCACCCCTCCACTTT.

V is TRBV2 and J is TRBJ1-6; D remains unclear. The CDR3 length is 16 residues. Trimming took 6 bases from V and 0 from J, leaving 12 bases between them. Germline V gene lookup returns CDR1 SNHLY and CDR2 FYNNEI. The CDR3 nucleotides are TGTGCCAGCAGCGCCGTAGGCAGCTCCTATAATTCACCCCTCCACTTT. This translates into CASSAVGSSYNSPLHF.

A note on this clone: Germline and junction disagree at one end, which may indicate a read error. J is TRBJ2-7 and V is TRBV7-7; the D is unclear. This CDR3 contains 13 residues. Per germline, CDR1 SSHAT and CDR2 FNYEAQ (reference sequence). CDR3 coding DNA: TGTGCTAGCAGCCCTCTGGGGTCCTACGAGCAGTACTTC. Residues: CASSPLGSYEQYF. Using reference TRBV7-7 and TRBJ2-7 for the parts outside the CDR3, the full variable domain is GAGVSQSPRYKVTKRGQDVTLRCDPISSHATLYWYQQALGQGPEFLTYFNYEAQPDKSGLPSDRFSAERPEGSISTLTIQRTEQRDSAMYRCASSPLGSYEQYFGPGTRLTVT.

This clone was observed once. The CDR3 DNA is TGTGCCAGCAGCTGGATTGAGGGGGTTGACTATGGCTACACCTTC. As protein: CASSWIEGVDYGYTF. The chain is built from TRBV5-6 and TRBJ1-2; D perhaps matches TRBD1 (6 bases). This CDR3 is 15 amino acids long. Trimming pared 3 bases from V and 3 bases from J, leaving 15 bases between. Germline V gives CDR1 SGHDT, CDR2 YYEEEE. Full variable domain (outside the CDR3, taken from reference TRBV5-6 and TRBJ1-2): DAGVTQSPTHLIKTRGQQVTLRCSPKSGHDTVSWYQQALGQGPQFIFQYYEEEERQRGNFPDRFSGHQFPNYSSELNVNALLLGDSALYLCASSWIEGVDYGYTFGSGTRLTVV.

The chain links TRBV7-9 to TRBJ2-2, with a possible D match to TRBD1 (6 bases). Deletions cut 5 bases from V and 3 bases from J, with 16 bases between. The CDR3 runs 16 residues. Germline values: CDR1 SEHNR, CDR2 FQNEAQ (reference sequence). As DNA, the CDR3 is TGTGCCAGCAGCATCGAGGGAGCAGGGGACACCGGGGAGCTGTTTTTT. Translating gives CASSIEGAGDTGELFF. Full variable domain (missing parts from reference TRBV7-9 and TRBJ2-2): DTGVSQNPRHKITKRGQNVTFRCDPISEHNRLYWYRQTLGQGPEFLTYFQNEAQLEKSRLLSDRFSAERPKGSFSTLEIQRTEQGDSAMYLCASSIEGAGDTGELFFGEGSRLTVL.

This chain connects TRBV27 to TRBJ2-7, with unresolved D. Germline V gene sequence: CDR1 MNHEY, CDR2 SMNVEV (reference sequence). V was pared by 0 bases and J by 3 bases, with 24 bases between. The CDR3 contains 19 residues. The CDR3 DNA is TGTGCCAGCAGTTTATCGTGGGCCCAGGTCTCGGGTGCTAACTACGAGCAGTACTTC. Translated, it gives CASSLSWAQVSGANYEQYF.

The V and J genes are TRBV2 and TRBJ1-3; a weak D match, TRBD1 (6 bases). The germline CDR1 and CDR2 sequences are SNHLY and FYNNEI. The CDR3 runs 16 residues. V was clipped by 5 bases and J by 0 bases, with 14 bases between them. The CDR3 here is CASSRAGASSGNTIYF. CDR3 DNA sequence: TGTGCCAGCAGTAGGGCAGGGGCCAGCTCTGGAAACACCATATATTTT.

The gene calls are TRBV27 and TRBJ1-1; D is ambiguous. The CDR3 spans 13 residues. Germline CDR1 reads MNHEY; CDR2 reads SMNVEV (reference sequence). V lost 4 bases, J lost 2 bases, and 8 bases lay in between. The CDR3 here is CASSSLLNTEAFF. The CDR3 coding sequence is TGTGCCAGCAGTTCACTGCTAAACACTGAAGCTTTCTTT.

The chain recombines TRBV6-1 with TRBJ2-5; D possibly corresponds to TRBD1 (6 bases). This CDR3 contains 14 residues. Trimming left V 4 bases short and J 2 bases short, with 11 bases between. Germline loops: CDR1 MNHNS, CDR2 SASEGT. CDR3 protein: CASSVGQGQETQYF. The DNA of the CDR3 is TGTGCCAGCAGTGTGGGGCAGGGGCAAGAGACCCAGTACTTC.

This rearrangement joins TRBV7-9 to TRBJ1-2, with 8 bases that match TRBD1. The length of the CDR3 is 13 residues. Germline assignment: CDR1 SEHNR and CDR2 FQNEAQ (reference sequence). J lost 4 bases, V lost 5 bases, and 3 bases had no gene match. The DNA of the CDR3 is TGTGCCAGCAGCCCGGGACAGGTCTATGGCTACACCTTC. The encoded protein is CASSPGQVYGYTF.

The V gene is TRBV6-5, the J gene TRBJ2-5, with 10 bases identical to TRBD2. The J call could be wrong; TRBJ2-7 is a better fit for the DNA end. Germline-derived CDR1 and CDR2 are MNHEY and SVGAGI. This CDR3 comprises 15 residues. This chain's CDR3 is CASRRERGGRYEQYF. CDR3 coding DNA: TGTGCCAGCAGGCGAGAGCGGGGGGGCCGATACGAGCAGTACTTC.

This chain links TRBV7-9 with TRBJ2-7; 7 bases align to TRBD1. The CDR3 is 16 residues long. CDR1 and CDR2 (germline): SEHNR, FQNEAQ (reference sequence). V trimming: 0 bases; J trimming: 2 bases; junction bases outside the gene matches: 7. The CDR3 loop is CASSLARRDSAYEQYF. CDR3 coding DNA: TGTGCCAGCAGCTTAGCGCGCCGGGACAGCGCCTACGAGCAGTACTTC.